The rows below give T cell receptor beta chains drawn from one sample of a study of shared clonotypes between healthy human individuals. Some clones are missing from TCRdb's copy, which holds only in-frame ones; the method was immunoSEQ multiplex PCR. The table lists a few million clones, just over 90% of them singletons, with approximately 0.4% in the top ten. The specimen sequenced was naive CD4+ T cells from PBMCs. The receptors shown here come from a man aged 18 to 29 in good health. Some clones in this sample may be carry-over from other donors' samples. CDR3s include the opening cysteine and the closing phenylalanine or tryptophan. Each record gives: CDR3 length, J gene, V gene, clone size, D gene, CDR3 protein, CDR3 DNA. A D gene is named only where the DNA matches it firmly. Clone sizes are given selectively: once, few, many, or a class where the clone is expanded.

13 | TRBJ2-2 | TRBV18 | - | - | CASSGSNTGELFF | TGTGCCAGCTCAGGATCGAACACCGGGGAGCTGTTTTTT
14 | TRBJ1-2 | TRBV5-6 | - | - | CASSLDRTVTSYTF | TGTGCCAGCAGCTTGGACAGAACAGTTACGAGCTACACCTTC
15 | TRBJ1-2 | TRBV9 | - | TRBD1 | CASSPWTGGTYGYTF | TGTGCCAGCAGCCCCTGGACAGGGGGTACCTATGGCTACACCTTC
13 | TRBJ2-5 | TRBV28 | - | - | CASLDAGQETQYF | TGTGCCAGCCTCGACGCCGGCCAAGAGACCCAGTACTTC
14 | TRBJ1-1 | TRBV5-1 | - | TRBD1 | CASSTTGTNTEAFF | TGCGCCAGCAGCACGACAGGGACTAACACTGAAGCTTTCTTT
12 | TRBJ2-7 | TRBV4-1 | - | - | CASSQDGYEQYF | TGCGCCAGCAGCCAAGATGGATACGAGCAGTACTTC
17 | TRBJ1-3 | TRBV19 | - | TRBD1 | CASSIEGTEVSGNTIYF | TGTGCCAGTAGTATAGAAGGGACAGAGGTATCTGGAAACACCATATATTTT
14 | TRBJ2-7 | TRBV10-3 | - | TRBD1 | CAIERGQGAGEQYF | TGTGCCATCGAGAGGGGACAGGGGGCAGGCGAGCAGTACTTC
12 | TRBJ2-2 | TRBV29-1 | - | TRBD2 | CSVGREGRELFF | TGCAGCGTTGGACGGGAGGGCCGGGAGCTGTTTTTT
14 | TRBJ2-5 | TRBV7-2 | once | TRBD2 | CASSPSGSRETQYF | TGTGCCAGCAGCCCTAGCGGGAGTAGGGAGACCCAGTACTTC
14 | TRBJ2-5 | TRBV30 | - | - | CAWSVHAGRETQYF | TGTGCCTGGAGTGTACATGCTGGAAGGGAGACCCAGTACTTC
12 | TRBJ1-5 | TRBV28 | - | - | CASSFGRQPQHF | TGTGCCAGCAGTTTCGGTCGCCAGCCCCAGCATTTT
15 | TRBJ2-1 | TRBV5-1 | - | - | CASSLGPRGMDEQFF | TGCGCCAGCAGCTTGGGCCCCAGGGGTATGGATGAGCAGTTCTTC
20 | TRBJ2-1 | TRBV4-1 | - | TRBD2 | CASSQGRGTSGRESYNEQFF | TGCGCCAGCAGCCAAGGAAGGGGGACTAGCGGGAGGGAGTCCTACAATGAGCAGTTCTTC
15 | TRBJ2-2 | TRBV6-5 | - | TRBD1 | CASRKGGLSTGELFF | TGTGCCAGCAGAAAAGGGGGCTTGAGCACCGGGGAGCTGTTTTTT
16 | TRBJ2-2 | TRBV28 | - | TRBD2 | CASSFLAGPNTGELFF | TGTGCCAGCAGTTTCCTAGCGGGTCCGAACACCGGGGAGCTGTTTTTT
14 | TRBJ1-1 | TRBV28 | - | - | CASTQTDVNTEAFF | TGTGCCAGCACCCAGACAGATGTGAACACTGAAGCTTTCTTT
16 | TRBJ1-5 | TRBV2 | few | TRBD1 | CASSGPWTGADQPQHF | TGTGCCAGCAGTGGCCCTTGGACAGGGGCTGATCAGCCCCAGCATTTT
17 | TRBJ1-1 | TRBV5-1 | once | - | CASSLVFSIGENTEAFF | TGCGCCAGCAGCTTGGTTTTTTCGATCGGGGAGAACACTGAAGCTTTCTTT
15 | TRBJ2-5 | TRBV6-1 | - | TRBD2 | CASSLGLAGVETQYF | TGTGCCAGCAGCCTCGGACTAGCGGGAGTGGAGACCCAGTACTTC
13 | TRBJ2-1 | TRBV6-5 | - | TRBD2 | CASGTSRDNEQFF | TGTGCCAGCGGGACTAGTAGGGACAATGAGCAGTTCTTC
15 | TRBJ2-1 | TRBV11-3 | - | - | CASSLDGAWHNEQFF | TGTGCCAGCAGCTTAGATGGAGCGTGGCACAATGAGCAGTTCTTC
12 | TRBJ2-1 | TRBV7-3 | - | TRBD2 | CASSLRAGEQFF | TGTGCCAGCAGCTTAAGGGCGGGAGAACAGTTCTTC
14 | TRBJ1-1 | TRBV28 | - | TRBD1 | CASTPTGGITEAFF | TGTGCCAGCACCCCGACAGGGGGCATCACTGAAGCTTTCTTT
15 | TRBJ2-1 | TRBV27 | - | TRBD2 | CASSLRERADNEQFF | TGTGCCAGCAGTTTGCGGGAGCGCGCAGACAATGAGCAGTTCTTC
15 | TRBJ1-5 | TRBV6-1 | once | - | CASSAGQGNHQPQHF | TGTGCCAGCAGTGCGGGGCAGGGGAACCATCAGCCCCAGCATTTT
15 | TRBJ2-7 | TRBV6-5 | - | - | CASSYSGISVSEQYF | TGTGCCAGCAGTTACTCGGGGATATCTGTTTCCGAGCAGTACTTC
16 | TRBJ1-3 | TRBV9 | - | - | CASSAAWGGSGNTIYF | TGTGCCAGCAGCGCCGCCTGGGGGGGTTCTGGAAACACCATATATTTT
13 | TRBJ1-1 | TRBV6-5 | - | - | CASSLETRSEAFF | TGTGCCAGCAGTTTAGAGACAAGATCCGAAGCTTTCTTT
17 | TRBJ2-7 | TRBV11-2 | - | TRBD1 | CASSLEGFGTGSYEQYF | TGTGCCAGCAGCTTAGAGGGGTTCGGGACAGGGTCTTACGAGCAGTACTTC
17 | TRBJ1-1 | TRBV5-1 | - | - | CASSRGGGVGLITEAFF | TGCGCCAGCTCCCGGGGTGGGGGCGTCGGATTGATCACTGAAGCTTTCTTT
14 | TRBJ2-7 | TRBV5-1 | once | - | CASSLAPGQDEQYF | TGCGCCAGCAGCTTGGCCCCTGGGCAGGACGAGCAGTACTTC
14 | TRBJ2-1 | TRBV5-1 | - | - | CASSLTASDNEQFF | TGCGCCAGCAGCTTAACGGCTAGCGACAATGAGCAGTTCTTC
15 | TRBJ2-2 | TRBV5-1 | - | - | CASSLGTGNTGELFF | TGCGCCAGCAGCTTGGGGACGGGGAACACCGGGGAGCTGTTTTTT
14 | TRBJ2-7 | TRBV7-9 | - | - | CASSFSQTSSEQYF | TGTGCCAGCAGCTTCTCCCAGACTAGTTCCGAGCAGTACTTC
17 | TRBJ2-1 | TRBV5-1 | - | - | CASSLGAGGPSYNEQFF | TGCGCCAGCAGCTTGGGGGCCGGGGGACCCTCCTACAATGAGCAGTTCTTC
13 | TRBJ2-5 | TRBV2 | - | TRBD1 | CASSPTGGETQYF | TGTGCCAGCAGCCCAACAGGGGGAGAGACCCAGTACTTC
20 | TRBJ2-3 | TRBV9 | many | TRBD2 | CASSPRAGRERKVSTDTQYF | TGTGCCAGCAGCCCCCGAGCGGGGAGGGAGCGGAAGGTTAGCACAGATACGCAGTATTTT
15 | TRBJ2-3 | TRBV5-6 | - | - | CASSFPGSPTDTQYF | TGTGCCAGCAGCTTCCCTGGCAGCCCCACAGATACGCAGTATTTT
14 | TRBJ1-5 | TRBV2 | - | TRBD1 | CASRDREFYQPQHF | TGTGCCAGCAGAGACAGGGAATTCTACCAGCCCCAGCATTTT